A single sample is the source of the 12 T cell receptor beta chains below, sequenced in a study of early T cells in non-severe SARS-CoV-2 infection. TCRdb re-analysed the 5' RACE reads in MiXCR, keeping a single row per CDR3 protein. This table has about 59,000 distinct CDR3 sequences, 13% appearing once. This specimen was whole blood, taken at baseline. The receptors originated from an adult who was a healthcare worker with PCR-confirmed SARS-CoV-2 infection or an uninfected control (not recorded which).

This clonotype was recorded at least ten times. The CDR3 here is CASSQTGRADTQYF. DNA of the CDR3: TGTGCCAGCAGTCAAACAGGGAGAGCAGATACGCAGTATTTT. The rearrangement joins TRBV28 to TRBJ2-3, with D possibly TRBD1 on 6 matching bases. Germline CDR1 MDHEN, CDR2 SYDVKM. This CDR3 region has 14 residues. Trimming pared 5 bases from V and 4 bases from J, leaving 13 bases between.

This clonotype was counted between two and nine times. As DNA, the CDR3 is TGTGCCAGCAGCCCCGGAGTCGAAGGGACTGAAGCTTTCTTT. Protein: CASSPGVEGTEAFF. This chain uses TRBV11-3 with TRBJ1-1; D remains ambiguous. The germline V and J ends were trimmed by 5 bases and 5 bases, with 15 bases remaining between them. The CDR3 loop spans 14 amino acids. CDR1 is SGHNT, CDR2 YENEEA, per germline.

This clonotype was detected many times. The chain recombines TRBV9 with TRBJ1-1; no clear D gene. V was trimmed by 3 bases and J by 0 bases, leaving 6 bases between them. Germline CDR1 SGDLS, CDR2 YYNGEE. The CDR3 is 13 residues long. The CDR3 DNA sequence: TGTGCCAGCAGCGGAGGGATGAACACTGAAGCTTTCTTT. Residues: CASSGGMNTEAFF. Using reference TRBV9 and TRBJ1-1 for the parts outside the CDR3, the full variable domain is DSGVTQTPKHLITATGQRVTLRCSPRSGDLSVYWYQQSLDQGLQFLIQYYNGEERAKGNILERFSAQQFPDLHSELNLSSLELGDSALYFCASSGGMNTEAFFGQGTRLTVV.

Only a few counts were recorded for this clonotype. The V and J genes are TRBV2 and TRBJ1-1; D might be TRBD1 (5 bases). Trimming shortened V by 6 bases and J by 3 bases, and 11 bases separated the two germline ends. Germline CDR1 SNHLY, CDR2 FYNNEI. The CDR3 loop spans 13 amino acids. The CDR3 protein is CASSIGEYTEAFF. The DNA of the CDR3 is TGTGCCAGCAGCATAGGGGAGTACACTGAAGCTTTCTTT.

CDR3 bases: TGCGCCAGCAGCTTGATTAACACCGGGGAGCTGTTTTTT. It is translated as CASSLINTGELFF. This rearrangement joins TRBV5-1 to TRBJ2-2; D uncertain. From germline, CDR1 is SGHRS and CDR2 YFSETQ. Deletions cut 1 base from V and 2 bases from J, with 3 bases between. The length of the CDR3 is 13 residues.

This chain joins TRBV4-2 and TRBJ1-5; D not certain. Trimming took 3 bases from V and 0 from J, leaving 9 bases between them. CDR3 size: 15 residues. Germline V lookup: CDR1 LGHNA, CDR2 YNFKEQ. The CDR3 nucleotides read TGTGCCAGCAGCCAGTTCTTTCATAGCAATCAGCCCCAGCATTTT. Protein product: CASSQFFHSNQPQHF.

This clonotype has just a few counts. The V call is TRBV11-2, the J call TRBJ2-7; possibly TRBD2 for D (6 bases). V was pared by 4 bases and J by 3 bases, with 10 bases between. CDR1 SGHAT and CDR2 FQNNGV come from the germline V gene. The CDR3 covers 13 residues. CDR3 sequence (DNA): TGTGCCAGCAGCTCGGGACTGGACTACGAGCAGTACTTC. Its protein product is CASSSGLDYEQYF.

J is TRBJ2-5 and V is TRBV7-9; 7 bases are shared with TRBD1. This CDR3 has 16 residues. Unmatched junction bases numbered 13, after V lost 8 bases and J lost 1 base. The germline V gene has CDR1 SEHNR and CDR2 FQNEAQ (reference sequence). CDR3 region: CASAARTGPSQETQYF. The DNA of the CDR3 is TGTGCCAGCGCTGCACGGACAGGCCCCTCCCAAGAGACCCAGTACTTC.

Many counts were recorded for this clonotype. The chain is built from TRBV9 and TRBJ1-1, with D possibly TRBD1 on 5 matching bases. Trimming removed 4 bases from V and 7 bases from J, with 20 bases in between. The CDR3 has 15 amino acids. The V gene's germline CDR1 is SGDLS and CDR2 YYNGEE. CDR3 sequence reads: CASSLPTGEVNEAFF. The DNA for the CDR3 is TGTGCCAGCAGCCTCCCTACGGGGGAGGTTAATGAAGCTTTCTTT.

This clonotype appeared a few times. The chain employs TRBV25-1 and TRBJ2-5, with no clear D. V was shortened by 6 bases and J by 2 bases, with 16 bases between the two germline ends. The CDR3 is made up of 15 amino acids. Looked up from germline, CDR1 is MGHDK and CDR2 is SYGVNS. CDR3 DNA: TGTGCCAGCAGCCGACCCGGGCGGTGGCAAGAGACCCAGTACTTC. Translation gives CASSRPGRWQETQYF.

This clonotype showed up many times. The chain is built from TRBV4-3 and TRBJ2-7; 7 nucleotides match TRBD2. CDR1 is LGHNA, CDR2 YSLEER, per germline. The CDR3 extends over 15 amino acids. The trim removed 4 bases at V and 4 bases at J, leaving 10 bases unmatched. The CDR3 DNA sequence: TGCGCCAGCAGCCCGGGGAGGGGACTACCTTACGAGCAGTACTTC. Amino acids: CASSPGRGLPYEQYF.

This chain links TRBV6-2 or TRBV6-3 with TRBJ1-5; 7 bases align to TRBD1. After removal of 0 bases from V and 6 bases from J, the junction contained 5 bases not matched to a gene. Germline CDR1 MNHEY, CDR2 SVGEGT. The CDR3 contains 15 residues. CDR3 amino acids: CASSYSRQGSQPQHF. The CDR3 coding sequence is TGTGCCAGCAGTTACTCCCGACAGGGAAGTCAGCCCCAGCATTTT.